A single sample is the source of the 14 T cell receptor beta chains below, sequenced in a study of T cell repertoires in cytomegalovirus infection. From the reads, TCRdb called clonotypes with MiXCR, one entry per CDR3 protein. The table has some 440,000 distinct CDR3 sequences, approximately 30% seen once. Sequencing used PBMCs. The receptors derive from a human donor in good health (CMV status not recorded). Some clones in this sample may be carry-over from other donors' samples.

The chain has TRBV20-1 and TRBJ2-3; possible D gene TRBD2, 7 bases. Trimming removed 3 bases at V and 4 bases at J, with 14 bases between. Germline assignment: CDR1 DFQATT and CDR2 SNEGSKA (reference sequence). The CDR3 has 14 amino acids. CDR3 DNA sequence: TGCAGTGCTAGTGTGGGGGGGGGCGCAGATACGCAGTATTTT. This codes for CSASVGGGADTQYF.

Note on this clonotype: A single base separates this from a much larger clone, so it may be a read error. Lacking the conserved final phenylalanine or tryptophan, this CDR3 likely reflects a read error. This CDR3 reads CASSVGLPNQPQHC. The CDR3 nucleotides are TGTGCCAGCAGCGTGGGCCTCCCCAATCAGCCCCAGCATTGT. This chain connects TRBV7-6 to TRBJ1-5; D uncertain. Between the trimmed V and J ends, which lost 5 bases and 3 bases, there was a span of 11 bases. This CDR3 region has 14 residues. The germline V gene has CDR1 SGHVS and CDR2 FNYEAQ.

For this clonotype: Given the absence of the conserved phenylalanine or tryptophan at the CDR3 end, a read error is likely. No DNA is shown, since the ends of the CDR3 on it are uncertain; the CDR3 is the one TCRdb lists. The gene calls are TRBV11-2 and TRBJ2-1. The length of the CDR3 is 14 amino acids, counting both ends. Per the germline V gene, CDR1 is SGHAT and CDR2 is FQNNGV. The CDR3 protein is CASSARGPYTEPFL.

This clonotype was observed at least ten times. The gene calls are TRBV4-1 and TRBJ1-5; D might be TRBD1 (5 bases). Germline assignment: CDR1 MGHRA and CDR2 YSYEKL. The CDR3 runs to 16 residues. V was trimmed by 0 bases and J by 7 bases, leaving 16 bases between them. The CDR3 loop is CASSQDVSGARQPQHF. CDR3 sequence (DNA): TGCGCCAGCAGCCAAGATGTCAGCGGGGCCCGACAGCCCCAGCATTTT.

This clonotype was recorded at least ten times. The rearrangement links TRBV7-6 to TRBJ2-3; 7 nucleotides match TRBD1. J lost 8 bases, V lost 3 bases, and 14 bases had no gene match. CDR1 and CDR2 from the germline V gene are SGHVS and FNYEAQ. The CDR3 length is 16 residues. CDR3: CASSFAPEGGVGTQYF. In DNA form, the CDR3 reads TGTGCCAGCAGCTTCGCCCCCGAAGGGGGCGTGGGTACGCAGTATTTT.

This clonotype was seen repeatedly, ten times or more. The chain carries TRBV7-9 and TRBJ2-3, with 10 bases that match TRBD1. Germline V gene sequence: CDR1 SEHNR, CDR2 FQNEAQ (reference sequence). V was clipped by 4 bases and J by 1 base; unmatched bases: 5. This CDR3 spans 16 amino acids. CDR3: CASSSKGQGGTDTQYF. DNA for the CDR3: TGTGCCAGCAGCTCTAAAGGACAGGGGGGCACAGATACGCAGTATTTT.

This clonotype was recorded a few times. This chain uses TRBV19 with TRBJ2-6; D gene uncertain. Trimming removed 9 bases at V and 1 base at J, with 13 bases between. The germline V gene encodes CDR1 LNHDA and CDR2 SQIVND (reference sequence). The CDR3 contains 15 residues. The CDR3 DNA sequence: TGTGCCAGCCGTACACTTTCGTCTGGGGCCAACGTCCTGACTTTC. Amino acids: CASRTLSSGANVLTF.

Ten or more counts support this clonotype. V and J are TRBV7-8 and TRBJ1-1; 7 positions agree with TRBD1. V lost 2 bases and J lost 4; bases outside the gene matches: 13. The CDR3 is 17 amino acids. Germline V lookup: CDR1 SGHVS, CDR2 FQNEAQ. The CDR3: CASSLYTGVVGRTEAFF. The CDR3 nucleotides read TGTGCCAGCAGCTTATACACAGGGGTGGTCGGTCGCACTGAAGCTTTCTTT.

The rearrangement joins TRBV29-1 to TRBJ2-3; D gene uncertain. V gave up 1 base and J gave up 4 bases, with 15 bases separating them. The CDR3 totals 15 residues. Germline V gene sequence: CDR1 SQVTM, CDR2 ANQGSEA. The CDR3 region is CSVEGQVWSSDTQYF. As DNA, the CDR3 is TGCAGCGTTGAAGGTCAAGTGTGGTCCTCAGATACGCAGTATTTT.

V and J are TRBV24-1 and TRBJ1-2, with 7 bases aligning to TRBD1. Germline V gene sequence: CDR1 KGHDR, CDR2 SFDVKD. After removal of 7 bases from V and 8 bases from J, the junction contained 6 bases not matched to a gene. This CDR3 is 12 amino acids long. For the CDR3, the DNA is TGTGCCACCAGGGGCGACAGGGCAGGCTACACCTTC. Residues: CATRGDRAGYTF.

The V and J genes are TRBV29-1 and TRBJ1-5; D gene ambiguous. The CDR3 length is 12 residues. The germline V gene has CDR1 SQVTM and CDR2 ANQGSEA. V shed 7 bases and J shed 4 bases, with 11 bases lying between them. The CDR3 sequence: CSALDGNQPQHF. The DNA for the CDR3 is TGCAGCGCCCTGGACGGAAATCAGCCCCAGCATTTT.

The V and J genes are TRBV7-9 and TRBJ1-2; D is unresolved. There are 16 residues in the CDR3. V was cut by 5 bases and J by 0 bases, with 16 bases left in between. Per germline, CDR1 SEHNR and CDR2 FQNEAQ (reference sequence). CDR3 region: CASSPASGLSNYGYTF. The CDR3 DNA reads as TGTGCCAGCAGCCCCGCGTCCGGATTATCTAACTATGGCTACACCTTC.

This clonotype occurred many times. The chain has TRBV7-2 and TRBJ2-7; D might be TRBD2 (7 bases). CDR1 SGHTA and CDR2 FQGNSA come from the germline V gene. The CDR3 is 14 amino acids. With 4 bases removed from V and 0 bases from J, the gap between germline ends came to 10 bases. The CDR3 DNA follows: TGTGCCAGCAGCTGGGGAGGGGGCTCCTACGAGCAGTACTTC. This encodes CASSWGGGSYEQYF.

This clonotype was recorded a few times. The chain has TRBV5-1 and TRBJ1-4; 7 bases fit TRBD1. CDR3 length equals 15 residues. Germline assignment: CDR1 SGHRS and CDR2 YFSETQ. The V and J ends lost 0 bases and 6 bases, in that order; junction bases with no gene match: 5. The CDR3 loop is CASSLVGQVYEKLFF. In nucleotides, the CDR3 is TGCGCCAGCAGCTTGGTTGGACAGGTTTATGAAAAACTGTTTTTT.